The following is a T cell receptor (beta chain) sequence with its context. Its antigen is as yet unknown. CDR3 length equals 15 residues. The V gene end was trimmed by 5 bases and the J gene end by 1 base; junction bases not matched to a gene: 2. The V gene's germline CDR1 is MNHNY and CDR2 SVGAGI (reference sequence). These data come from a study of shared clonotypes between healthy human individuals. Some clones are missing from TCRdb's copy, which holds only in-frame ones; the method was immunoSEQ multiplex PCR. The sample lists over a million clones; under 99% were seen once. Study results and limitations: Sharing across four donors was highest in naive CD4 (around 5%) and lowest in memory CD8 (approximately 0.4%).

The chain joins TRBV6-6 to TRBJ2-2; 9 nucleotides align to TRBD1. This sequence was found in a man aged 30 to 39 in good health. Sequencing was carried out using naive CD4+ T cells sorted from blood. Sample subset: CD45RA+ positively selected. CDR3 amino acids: CASSRGQGNTGELFF. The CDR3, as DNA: TGTGCCAGCAGTAGGGGACAGGGGAACACCGGGGAGCTGTTTTTT.